This T cell receptor (beta chain) was obtained from a study of CD8 T cells in Susac syndrome. The study's findings and limits: In its TCR sequencing and HLA analysis, the study acknowledged that the number of individuals was relatively small.

Random hexamers were used to reverse transcribe the RNA input (about 0.45 to 1 ug). An immunoSEQ multiplex PCR amplified TCR beta CDR3 over 54 Vbeta and 13 Jbeta. Via MiXCR, TCRdb re-called the immunoSEQ multiplex PCR reads, giving one row per CDR3 protein. The sample shows about 170,000 distinct CDR3 sequences, 80% to 95% of them seen only once. From blood CD8+ and CD4+ T cells, the TCR beta chain was sequenced. TEMRA cells were FACS-enriched, and CD8+ and CD4+ T cells were isolated negatively. Germline V gene sequence: CDR1 LNHDA, CDR2 SQIVND (reference sequence). Trimming cost V 1 base and J 8 bases, with 14 bases left between them. This CDR3 comprises 14 residues. Turning to this clonotype: Its cognate antigen is unknown.

The chain uses TRBV19 and TRBJ1-2; D call uncertain. Material for sequencing was CD4+ T cells from PBMCs. This clonotype originated in a human donor with multiple sclerosis. DNA for the CDR3: TGTGCCAGTAGTATAGTCCACACCAATGGAGGCTACACCTTC. Translation: CASSIVHTNGGYTF.